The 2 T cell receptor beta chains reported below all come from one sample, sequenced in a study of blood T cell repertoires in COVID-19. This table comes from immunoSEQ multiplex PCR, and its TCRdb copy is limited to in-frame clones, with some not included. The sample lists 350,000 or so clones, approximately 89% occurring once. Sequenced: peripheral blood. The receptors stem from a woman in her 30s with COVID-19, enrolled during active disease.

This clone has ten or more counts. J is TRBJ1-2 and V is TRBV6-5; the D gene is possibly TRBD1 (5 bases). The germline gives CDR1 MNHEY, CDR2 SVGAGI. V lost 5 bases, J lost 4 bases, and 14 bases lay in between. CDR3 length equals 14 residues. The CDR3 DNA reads TGTGCCAGCAGTCCGACAGACCGCGGCTATGGCTACACCTTC. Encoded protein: CASSPTDRGYGYTF.

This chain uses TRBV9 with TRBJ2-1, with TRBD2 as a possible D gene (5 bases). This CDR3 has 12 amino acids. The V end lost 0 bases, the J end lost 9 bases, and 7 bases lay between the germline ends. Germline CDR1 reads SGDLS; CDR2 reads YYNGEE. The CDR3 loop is CASSVVRGEQFF. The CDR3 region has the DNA TGTGCCAGCAGCGTAGTCCGGGGTGAGCAGTTCTTC.